A single sample is the source of the 21 T cell receptor beta chains below, sequenced in a study of cytomegalovirus exposure and HLA in healthy donors. The PCR contained 60 Vbeta and 13 Jbeta primers. Sequenced by immunoSEQ multiplex PCR; TCRdb stores in-frame clones only, minus some. Among roughly 160,000 clones listed, 80% to 85% were seen once. The sample was PBMCs. The receptors stem from a boy aged 2 to 9 in good health and CMV-seronegative.

The chain recombines TRBV6-5 with TRBJ1-1, with 8 bases lining up with TRBD1. J lost 4 bases, V lost 7 bases, and 8 bases had no gene match. The germline gives CDR1 MNHEY, CDR2 SVGAGI. The CDR3 contains 14 residues. The CDR3 nucleotides read TGTGCCAGCAAAGTGACAGGGGAGGGCACTGAAGCTTTCTTT. Encoded protein: CASKVTGEGTEAFF.

This sequence joins TRBV7-2 and TRBJ1-5; TRBD1 is a possible D gene (5 bases). CDR3 length equals 14 residues. The V end lost 2 bases, the J end lost 2 bases, and 7 bases lay between the germline ends. The germline gives CDR1 SGHTA, CDR2 FQGNSA. The CDR3 is CASSLIGGNQPQHF. CDR3 DNA: TGTGCCAGCAGCTTAATAGGGGGCAATCAGCCCCAGCATTTT.

The rearrangement joins TRBV30 to TRBJ2-3; 7 bases match TRBD2. V was pared by 6 bases and J by 4 bases, with 1 base of the junction left unmatched. CDR3 length equals 11 residues. Germline V lookup: CDR1 GTSNPN, CDR2 SVGIG (reference sequence). CDR3: CACLAADTQYF. CDR3 coding DNA: TGTGCCTGTCTAGCGGCAGATACGCAGTATTTT.

The CDR3 bases are TGTGCCAGCAGTGGGGTGAAACCGGGACAGGCTACATACGAGCAGTACTTC. Amino acid sequence: CASSGVKPGQATYEQYF. V and J are TRBV2 and TRBJ2-7, with TRBD1 matching over 8 bases. There are 17 residues in the CDR3. With V trimmed by 4 bases and J by 4 bases, 15 bases remained unmatched. CDR1 and CDR2 from the germline V gene are SNHLY and FYNNEI.

Only a few counts were recorded for this clone. The V call is TRBV6-1, the J call TRBJ1-2, with TRBD1 as a possible D gene (6 bases). The CDR3 totals 14 residues. The ends were cut back, 7 bases at V and 4 bases at J, with 16 bases in the middle. Germline V gives CDR1 MNHNS, CDR2 SASEGT. The CDR3 DNA follows: TGTGCCAGCAATGGGGGGGCGCAAATCTATGGCTACACCTTC. Amino acids: CASNGGAQIYGYTF.

The V and J genes are TRBV9 and TRBJ2-5, with TRBD2 matching over 14 bases. Germline V lookup: CDR1 SGDLS, CDR2 YYNGEE. V shed 3 bases and J 4 bases; nucleotides not matched to a gene: 2. The CDR3 totals 15 residues. In DNA, the CDR3 is TGTGCCAGCAGCGAGACTAGCGGGAGGGTAGAGACCCAGTACTTC. Translated, it gives CASSETSGRVETQYF.

The rearrangement uses TRBV27 and TRBJ1-1, with D possibly matching TRBD1 (5 bases). CDR3 length equals 11 residues. V was cut by 8 bases and J by 5 bases, with 9 bases left in between. Germline V gives CDR1 MNHEY, CDR2 SMNVEV (reference sequence). In DNA form, the CDR3 reads TGTGCCAGCGGCGGGGGGACTGAAGCTTTCTTT. Translated: CASGGGTEAFF.

The chain joins TRBV10-3 to TRBJ2-1; 8 positions match TRBD2. This CDR3 is 14 amino acids long. The ends lost 0 bases at V and 8 bases at J; junction bases unmatched: 3. Germline V lookup: CDR1 ENHRY, CDR2 SYGVKD. The CDR3 region is CAISESTSVDEQFF. In DNA form, the CDR3 reads TGTGCCATCAGTGAGTCGACTAGCGTGGATGAGCAGTTCTTC.

The chain has TRBV19 and TRBJ1-1, with no clear D. CDR3 length equals 13 residues. The V end was cut by 7 bases, the J end by 0 bases, with 9 bases between. Germline loops: CDR1 LNHDA, CDR2 SQIVND (reference sequence). The CDR3 reads CASTLTLNTEAFF. The CDR3 DNA reads TGTGCCAGTACCCTTACATTGAACACTGAAGCTTTCTTT.

The chain uses TRBV9 and TRBJ1-1; D remains ambiguous. There are 15 residues in the CDR3. Germline values: CDR1 SGDLS, CDR2 YYNGEE. Trimming pared 4 bases from V and 3 bases from J, leaving 16 bases between. For the CDR3, the DNA is TGTGCCAGCAGCTTCAGGCCCGAGTTGGACACTGAAGCTTTCTTT. Amino acid sequence: CASSFRPELDTEAFF.

This clone has a single count. The chain links TRBV28 to TRBJ2-3, with 8 bases aligning to TRBD1. Germline CDR1 and CDR2: MDHEN and SYDVKM. CDR3 size: 13 residues. Trimming took 7 bases from V and 2 from J; bases not matched to a gene: 2. The CDR3 DNA sequence: TGTGCCAGCAAGGACAGGGCCACAGATACGCAGTATTTT. As protein: CASKDRATDTQYF. Drawing the rest from reference TRBV28 and TRBJ2-3, the complete variable domain is DVKVTQSSRYLVKRTGEKVFLECVQDMDHENMFWYRQDPGLGLRLIYFSYDVKMKEKGDIPEGYSVSREKKERFSLILESASTNQTSMYLCASKDRATDTQYFGPGTRLTVL.

The chain combines TRBV6-5 with TRBJ1-5; D is undetermined. Trimming stripped 2 bases from V and 9 bases from J, with 8 bases between. The length of the CDR3 is 12 residues. Germline CDR1 reads MNHEY; CDR2 reads SVGAGI. DNA for the CDR3: TGTGCCAGCAGTTACGCGAACGGGCCCCAGCATTTT. Amino acid sequence: CASSYANGPQHF.

The CDR3 region has the DNA TGTGCCAGCAGCAAAGGACATAAATTTGAAGCTTTCTTT. Protein: CASSKGHKFEAFF. The chain employs TRBV21-1 and TRBJ1-1; the table's D call, TRBD1, has no DNA check behind it. TRBV21-1 is reported as a pseudogene. CDR3 size: 13 residues.

There are a few counts of this clone. CDR3 in DNA: TGTGCCAGCAGCTTAGATAAGACAGGGGCGCCCACTGAAGCTTTCTTT. It specifies CASSLDKTGAPTEAFF. J is TRBJ1-1 and V is TRBV11-3; 8 bases agree with TRBD1. CDR1 and CDR2 from the germline V gene are SGHNT and YENEEA. The CDR3 has 16 amino acids. The V segment lost 0 bases and the J segment 4 bases; nucleotides outside the gene matches: 7. The full variable domain, in which reference TRBV11-3 and TRBJ1-1 provide the parts outside the CDR3, is EAGVVQSPRYKIIEKKQPVAFWCNPISGHNTLYWYLQNLGQGPELLIRYENEEAVDDSQLPKDRFSAERLKGVDSTLKIQPAELGDSAVYLCASSLDKTGAPTEAFFGQGTRLTVV.

The CDR3 nucleotides read TGCGCCAGCAGCTTACCTATCTCTGGGGCCAACGTCCTGACTTTC. Translation: CASSLPISGANVLTF. The V call is TRBV5-1, the J call TRBJ2-6; D not certain. Per the germline V gene, CDR1 is SGHRS and CDR2 is YFSETQ. Trimming removed 2 bases at V and 0 bases at J, with 6 bases between. This CDR3 spans 15 amino acids.

The chain couples TRBV9 to TRBJ1-2; tentative D call: TRBD1 (6 bases). This CDR3 spans 16 amino acids. V was shortened by 0 bases and J by 3 bases, with 15 bases between the two germline ends. Looked up from germline, CDR1 is SGDLS and CDR2 is YYNGEE. CDR3 in DNA: TGTGCCAGCAGCGTAGGACGGGGCAGGGGCTACTATGGCTACACCTTC. Protein: CASSVGRGRGYYGYTF.

The V call is TRBV11-2, the J call TRBJ2-7; D possibly corresponds to TRBD1 (6 bases). The CDR3 has 15 amino acids. Germline values: CDR1 SGHAT, CDR2 FQNNGV. V lost 1 base and J 5 bases, leaving 15 bases between the germline ends. DNA for the CDR3: TGTGCCAGCAGCTTAGGGGGTACAGGGCTTCACGAGCAGTACGTC. The encoded protein is CASSLGGTGLHEQYV.

This clone showed up just a few times. This sequence joins TRBV29-1 and TRBJ2-1, with TRBD1 matching 9 bases. The trim removed 7 bases at V and 6 bases at J, leaving 7 bases unmatched. Germline assignment: CDR1 SQVTM and CDR2 ANQGSEA. This CDR3 is 13 amino acids long. CDR3 coding DNA: TGCAGCGGACAGGGGGGTGGAAGCAATGAGCAGTTCTTC. Protein product: CSGQGGGSNEQFF.

The table lists this clone with a count of one. This chain links TRBV5-5 with TRBJ2-1, with 8 bases fitting TRBD1. Trimming cost V 1 base and J 0 bases; bases outside gene matches: 0. The CDR3 extends over 15 amino acids. CDR1 is SGHKS and CDR2 is YYEKEE in the germline V gene (reference sequence). DNA for the CDR3: TGTGCCAGCAGCTTGCAGGGGGCCTCCTACAATGAGCAGTTCTTC. Encoded protein: CASSLQGASYNEQFF.

The chain combines TRBV6-1 with TRBJ1-1, with a possible D match to TRBD1 (6 bases). Germline V lookup: CDR1 MNHNS, CDR2 SASEGT. The V gene lost 10 bases and the J gene lost 4 bases, with 16 bases spanning the gap. This CDR3 has 13 residues. The CDR3 is CAIIRGTSTEAFF. The DNA for the CDR3 is TGTGCCATTATTAGGGGGACATCCACTGAAGCTTTCTTT.

The sample holds one count of this clone. V usage is TRBV28 and J usage is TRBJ1-5; D unresolved. The V and J ends lost 3 bases and 7 bases respectively, with 13 bases between them. The CDR3 has 14 amino acids. CDR1 is MDHEN and CDR2 is SYDVKM in the germline V gene. Here the CDR3 DNA reads TGTGCCAGCAGTTTCTTTCGAGTTGAGCAGCCCCAGCATTTT. Its translation is CASSFFRVEQPQHF.